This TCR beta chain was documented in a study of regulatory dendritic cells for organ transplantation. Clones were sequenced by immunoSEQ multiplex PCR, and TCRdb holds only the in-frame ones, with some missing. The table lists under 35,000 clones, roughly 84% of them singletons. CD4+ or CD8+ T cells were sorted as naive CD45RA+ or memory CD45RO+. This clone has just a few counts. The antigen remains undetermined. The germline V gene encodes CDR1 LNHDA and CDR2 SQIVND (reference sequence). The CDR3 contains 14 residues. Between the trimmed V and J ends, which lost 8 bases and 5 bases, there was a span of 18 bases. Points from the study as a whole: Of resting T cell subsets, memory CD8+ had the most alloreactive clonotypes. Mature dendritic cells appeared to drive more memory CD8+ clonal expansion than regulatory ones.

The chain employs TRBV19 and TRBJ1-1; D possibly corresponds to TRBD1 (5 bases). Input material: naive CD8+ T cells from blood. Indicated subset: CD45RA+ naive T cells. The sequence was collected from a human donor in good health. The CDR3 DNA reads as TGTGCCAGTTCGGGACTGACCTTTGGTACTGAAGCTTTCTTT. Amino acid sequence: CASSGLTFGTEAFF.